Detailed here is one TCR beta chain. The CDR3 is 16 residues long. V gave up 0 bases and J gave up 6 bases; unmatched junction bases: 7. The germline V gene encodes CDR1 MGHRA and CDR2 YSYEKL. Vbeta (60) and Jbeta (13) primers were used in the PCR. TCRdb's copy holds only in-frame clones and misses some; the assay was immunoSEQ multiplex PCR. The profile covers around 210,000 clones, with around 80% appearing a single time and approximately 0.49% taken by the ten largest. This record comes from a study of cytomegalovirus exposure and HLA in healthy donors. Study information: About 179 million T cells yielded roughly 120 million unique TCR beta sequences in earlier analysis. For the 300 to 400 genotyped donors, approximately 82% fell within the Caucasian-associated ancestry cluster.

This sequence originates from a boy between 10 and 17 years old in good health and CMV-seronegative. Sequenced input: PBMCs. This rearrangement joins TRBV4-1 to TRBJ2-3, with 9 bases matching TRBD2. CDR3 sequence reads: CASSQEVSGSSDTQYF. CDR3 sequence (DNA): TGCGCCAGCAGCCAAGAGGTTAGCGGGAGTTCCGATACGCAGTATTTT.